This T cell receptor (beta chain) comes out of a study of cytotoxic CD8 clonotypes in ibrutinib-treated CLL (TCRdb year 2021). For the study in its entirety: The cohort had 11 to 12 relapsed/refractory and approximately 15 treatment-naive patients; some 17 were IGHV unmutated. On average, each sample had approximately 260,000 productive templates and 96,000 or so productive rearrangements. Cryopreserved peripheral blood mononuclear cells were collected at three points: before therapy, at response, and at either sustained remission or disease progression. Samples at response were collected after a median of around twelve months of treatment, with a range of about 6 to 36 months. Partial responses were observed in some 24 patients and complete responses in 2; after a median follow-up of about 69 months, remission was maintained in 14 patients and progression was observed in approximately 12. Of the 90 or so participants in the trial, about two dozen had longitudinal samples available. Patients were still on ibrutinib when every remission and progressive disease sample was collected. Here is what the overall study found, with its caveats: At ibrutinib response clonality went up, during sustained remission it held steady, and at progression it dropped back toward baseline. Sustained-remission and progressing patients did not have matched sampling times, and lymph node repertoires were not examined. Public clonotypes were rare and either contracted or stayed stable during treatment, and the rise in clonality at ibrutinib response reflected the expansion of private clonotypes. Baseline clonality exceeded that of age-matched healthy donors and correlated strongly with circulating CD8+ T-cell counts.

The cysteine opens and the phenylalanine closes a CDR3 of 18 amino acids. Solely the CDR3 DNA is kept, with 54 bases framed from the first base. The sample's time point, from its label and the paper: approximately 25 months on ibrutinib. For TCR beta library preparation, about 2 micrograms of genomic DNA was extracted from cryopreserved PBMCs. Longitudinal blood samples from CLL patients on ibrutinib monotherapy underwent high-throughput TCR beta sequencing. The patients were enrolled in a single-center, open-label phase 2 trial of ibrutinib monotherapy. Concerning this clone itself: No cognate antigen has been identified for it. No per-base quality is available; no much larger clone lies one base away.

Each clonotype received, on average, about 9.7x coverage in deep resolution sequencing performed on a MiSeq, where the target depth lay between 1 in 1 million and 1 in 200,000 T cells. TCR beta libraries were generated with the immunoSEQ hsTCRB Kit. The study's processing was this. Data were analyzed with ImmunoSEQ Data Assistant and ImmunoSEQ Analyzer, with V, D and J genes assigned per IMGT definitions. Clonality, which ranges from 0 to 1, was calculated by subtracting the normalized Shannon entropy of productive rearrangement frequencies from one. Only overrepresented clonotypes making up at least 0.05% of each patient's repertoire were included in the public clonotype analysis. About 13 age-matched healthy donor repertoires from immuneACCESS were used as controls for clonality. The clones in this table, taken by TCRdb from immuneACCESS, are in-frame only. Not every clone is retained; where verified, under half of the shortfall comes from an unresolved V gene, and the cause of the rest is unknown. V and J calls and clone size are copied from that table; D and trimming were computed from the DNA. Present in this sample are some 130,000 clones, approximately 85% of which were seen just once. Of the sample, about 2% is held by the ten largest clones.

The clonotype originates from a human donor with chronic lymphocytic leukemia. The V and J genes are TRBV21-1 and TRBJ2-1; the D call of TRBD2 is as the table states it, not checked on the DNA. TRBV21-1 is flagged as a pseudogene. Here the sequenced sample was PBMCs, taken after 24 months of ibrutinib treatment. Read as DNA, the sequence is TGTGCCAGCAGCAAACCTCAGGGAACTAGCGGGTCCTACAATGAGCAGTTCTTC. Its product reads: CASSKPQGTSGSYNEQFF.